The text below deals with one T cell receptor beta chain. Germline V lookup: CDR1 GTSNPN, CDR2 SVGIG (reference sequence). This CDR3 spans 14 amino acids. Deletions cut 2 bases from V and 4 bases from J, with 9 bases between. The data belong to a study of cytomegalovirus exposure and HLA in healthy donors. Profiled with immunoSEQ multiplex PCR; TCRdb holds only in-frame clones, not every one. The sample gives roughly 180,000 clones, around nine tenths of which show up once; roughly 7% is in the top ten. The receptor comes from a young man in good health and CMV-seropositive. Material for sequencing was PBMCs. This rearrangement joins TRBV30 to TRBJ2-6; possible D gene TRBD1, 6 bases. The CDR3 region has the DNA TGTGCCTGGAGTACAGGGTCAGGGGCCAACGTCCTGACTTTC. Encoded protein: CAWSTGSGANVLTF.